The 4 T cell receptor beta chains given below trace back to one sample, sequenced in a study of blood T cell repertoires in COVID-19. Clones were sequenced by immunoSEQ multiplex PCR, and TCRdb holds only the in-frame ones, with some missing. The data hold approximately 350,000 clones, with around 80% observed a single time. Sequencing input: peripheral blood. The receptor source for this set is a man aged 25 to 45 with active or convalescent COVID-19.

This chain joins TRBV30 and TRBJ2-7; perhaps TRBD2 as D (6 bases). V shed 0 bases and J shed 5 bases, with 14 bases lying between them. The germline V gene has CDR1 GTSNPN and CDR2 SVGIG (reference sequence). This CDR3 spans 14 amino acids. CDR3 loop: CAWSVRLVKNEQYF. CDR3 nucleotide sequence: TGTGCCTGGAGTGTACGACTAGTGAAAAACGAGCAGTACTTC.

The chain carries TRBV28 and TRBJ1-6; D possibly corresponds to TRBD1 (6 bases). V lost 4 bases and J 1 base, leaving 11 bases between the germline ends. The germline V gene has CDR1 MDHEN and CDR2 SYDVKM. The CDR3 covers 16 residues. The CDR3 DNA sequence: TGTGCCAGCAGTTCGATTCAGGGGTCCTATAATTCACCCCTCCACTTT. It yields the protein CASSSIQGSYNSPLHF. The whole variable domain, remainder taken from reference TRBV28 and TRBJ1-6, is DVKVTQSSRYLVKRTGEKVFLECVQDMDHENMFWYRQDPGLGLRLIYFSYDVKMKEKGDIPEGYSVSREKKERFSLILESASTNQTSMYLCASSSIQGSYNSPLHFGNGTRLTVT.

The chain uses TRBV2 and TRBJ1-2; D possibly corresponds to TRBD1 (5 bases). The ends were cut back, 6 bases at V and 4 bases at J, with 15 bases in the middle. This CDR3 has 14 amino acids. Germline lookup yields CDR1 SNHLY and CDR2 FYNNEI. The CDR3 DNA reads TGTGCCAGCAGGCCCCTGGGGCGATTCTATGGCTACACCTTC. Translation gives CASRPLGRFYGYTF.

This chain connects TRBV29-1 to TRBJ2-2; tentatively, D is TRBD2 (6 bases). There are 15 residues in the CDR3. Germline assignment: CDR1 SQVTM and CDR2 ANQGSEA. V lost 6 bases, J lost 4 bases, and 18 bases lay in between. In nucleotides, the CDR3 is TGCAGCGTCCCCAATAGCGGCCTGGGCACCGGGGAGCTGTTTTTT. Protein: CSVPNSGLGTGELFF.